These 26 T cell receptor beta chains originate from one sample sequenced in a study of cytotoxic CD8 clonotypes in ibrutinib-treated CLL. Assay used: immunoSEQ multiplex PCR; TCRdb lists only in-frame clones, some missing. The profile covers 300,000 to 350,000 clones, with around four fifths appearing a single time and roughly 7% taken by the ten largest. The starting material was PBMCs, obtained before ibrutinib treatment. These receptors all come from a human donor with chronic lymphocytic leukemia.

The chain has TRBV14 and TRBJ2-7; no clear D gene. V gave up 4 bases and J gave up 1 base, with 8 bases separating them. The CDR3 runs to 13 residues. Germline CDR1 SGHDN, CDR2 FVKESK. The CDR3 nucleotides read TGTGCCAGCAGCCCTGTGAAGTCCTACGAGCAGTACTTC. Amino acids: CASSPVKSYEQYF.

The chain uses TRBV4-1 and TRBJ2-1; D is perhaps TRBD1 (6 bases). Trimming took off 5 bases at V and 6 bases at J, with 11 bases between the two ends. This CDR3 is built from 13 residues. The germline gives CDR1 MGHRA, CDR2 YSYEKL. Here the CDR3 DNA reads TGCGCCAGCAGCGATAGCAGGGGCAATGAGCAGTTCTTC. Translation: CASSDSRGNEQFF.

This clone was counted between two and nine times. The V gene is TRBV4-3, the J gene TRBJ2-7; 10 positions match TRBD2. The length of the CDR3 is 16 residues. From germline, CDR1 is LGHNA and CDR2 YSLEER. Trimming took 2 bases from V and 9 from J; bases not matched to a gene: 13. CDR3 in DNA: TGCGCCAGCAGCCAAACCGGGACTAGCGCGTCTCGGGGGCAGTACTTC. It specifies CASSQTGTSASRGQYF.

This chain connects TRBV19 to TRBJ2-7; the D gene is possibly TRBD2 (6 bases). CDR3 size: 15 residues. Deletions cut 5 bases from V and 4 bases from J, with 18 bases between. The germline V gene encodes CDR1 LNHDA and CDR2 SQIVND (reference sequence). The CDR3 DNA reads as TGTGCCAGTAGTGGGCGTCTGGCGGGGCGGTACGAGCAGTACTTC. Amino acids: CASSGRLAGRYEQYF.

The chain links TRBV9 to TRBJ2-5; D perhaps matches TRBD2 (6 bases). CDR1 SGDLS and CDR2 YYNGEE come from the germline V gene. The CDR3 sequence is 14 residues long. Trimming stripped 2 bases from V and 5 bases from J, with 13 bases between. The CDR3 DNA follows: TGTGCCAGCAGCGTTTCCGGGAGCGGGGAGACCCAGTACTTC. The encoded protein is CASSVSGSGETQYF.

In regard to this clone: Other DNA sequences in the same sample also yield this CDR3. This chain joins TRBV27 and TRBJ1-4; D is undetermined. The germline V gene encodes CDR1 MNHEY and CDR2 SMNVEV (reference sequence). V was cut by 6 bases and J by 4 bases, with 3 bases left in between. This CDR3 comprises 11 residues. The CDR3 nucleotides read TGTGCCAGCAGAAGTAATGAAAAACTGTTTTTT. Translated, it gives CASRSNEKLFF.

V gene TRBV27 combines with J gene TRBJ2-5, with TRBD2 matching over 9 bases. Trimming at V came to 2 bases and at J to 5 bases, leaving 6 bases not matched to a gene. This CDR3 spans 15 amino acids. Germline V lookup: CDR1 MNHEY, CDR2 SMNVEV (reference sequence). The CDR3 coding sequence is TGTGCCAGCAGTTTAATAGCGGGAGTTCTTGAGACCCAGTACTTC. It codes for CASSLIAGVLETQYF.

The V gene is TRBV6-5, the J gene TRBJ2-2; 11 bases fit TRBD2. The germline gives CDR1 MNHEY, CDR2 SVGAGI. V gave up 6 bases and J gave up 5 bases; unmatched junction bases: 2. The CDR3 contains 14 residues. The CDR3 protein is CASRRLAGTGELFF. As DNA, the CDR3 is TGTGCCAGCAGAAGACTAGCGGGAACCGGGGAGCTGTTTTTT.

The chain employs TRBV4-3 and TRBJ2-2; D gene unclear. Germline assignment: CDR1 LGHNA and CDR2 YSLEER. V lost 0 bases and J 7 bases, leaving 12 bases between the germline ends. The length of the CDR3 is 15 residues. CDR3 sequence (DNA): TGCGCCAGCAGCCAAGATAGGCGGCTCAGCGGGGAGCTGTTTTTT. Protein sequence: CASSQDRRLSGELFF.

This chain connects TRBV5-5 to TRBJ1-1; D gene unclear. Germline CDR1 SGHKS, CDR2 YYEKEE (reference sequence). The V and J ends lost 0 bases and 1 base respectively, with 10 bases between them. The CDR3 runs 15 residues. CDR3 loop: CASSLARASNTEAFF. In DNA, the CDR3 is TGTGCCAGCAGCTTGGCGAGGGCTTCGAACACTGAAGCTTTCTTT. The whole variable domain, remainder taken from reference TRBV5-5 and TRBJ1-1, is DAGVTQSPTHLIKTRGQQVTLRCSPISGHKSVSWYQQVLGQGPQFIFQYYEKEERGRGNFPDRFSARQFPNYSSELNVNALLLGDSALYLCASSLARASNTEAFFGQGTRLTVV.

CDR3 amino acids: CASSWTSGNTGELFF. The CDR3 DNA reads as TGTGCCAGCAGCTGGACTAGCGGAAACACCGGGGAGCTGTTTTTT. The V call is TRBV11-2, the J call TRBJ2-2; TRBD2 aligns across 10 bases. The trim removed 4 bases at V and 2 bases at J, leaving 1 base unmatched. Germline values: CDR1 SGHAT, CDR2 FQNNGV. This CDR3 is built from 15 residues.

V gene TRBV27 combines with J gene TRBJ2-7; 7 positions match TRBD1. Losses at the gene ends were 4 bases for V and 3 bases for J; bases not matched to a gene: 12. The CDR3 contains 16 residues. Germline-derived CDR1 and CDR2 are MNHEY and SMNVEV (reference sequence). Here the CDR3 reads CASSSSLGQRYYEQYF. The CDR3 coding sequence is TGTGCCAGCAGTTCAAGCTTGGGACAGAGATACTACGAGCAGTACTTC.

V gene TRBV15 combines with J gene TRBJ2-2; tentatively, D is TRBD1 (5 bases). The CDR3 runs to 16 residues. V was cut by 1 base and J by 3 bases, with 12 bases left in between. Germline lookup yields CDR1 LNHNV and CDR2 YYDKDF (reference sequence). As DNA, the CDR3 is TGTGCCACCAGCAGAGTGGGGCGGACCTACACCGGGGAGCTGTTTTTT. Translation gives CATSRVGRTYTGELFF.

The rearrangement uses TRBV5-6 and TRBJ2-7; tentative D call: TRBD2 (6 bases). The germline V gene encodes CDR1 SGHDT and CDR2 YYEEEE. The CDR3 is 14 residues long. V was shortened by 2 bases and J by 3 bases, with 12 bases between the two germline ends. The CDR3 region has the DNA TGTGCCAGCAGCTTTTTCGGGGGAGGCTACGAGCAGTACTTC. It is translated as CASSFFGGGYEQYF.

As to this clone: The same CDR3 also results from other DNA sequences found in this sample. The chain recombines TRBV11-2 with TRBJ1-5, with unresolved D. The CDR3 has 15 residues. The V and J ends lost 1 base and 0 bases respectively, with 7 bases between them. In germline, CDR1 is SGHAT, CDR2 FQNNGV. CDR3 DNA: TGTGCCAGCAGCTTAGGCCCGGGTAGCAATCAGCCCCAGCATTTT. This sequence encodes CASSLGPGSNQPQHF.

This chain links TRBV5-1 with TRBJ2-5; 8 bases align to TRBD2. Germline V CDR1 and CDR2: SGHRS, YFSETQ. The CDR3 consists of 14 residues. The V gene end was trimmed by 3 bases and the J gene end by 5 bases; junction bases not matched to a gene: 6. CDR3 sequence reads: CASSYGTSEETQYF. CDR3 DNA sequence: TGCGCCAGCAGCTATGGGACTAGTGAGGAGACCCAGTACTTC.

The rearrangement links TRBV7-2 to TRBJ2-5, with D uncertain. From germline, CDR1 is SGHTA and CDR2 FQGNSA. This CDR3 has 15 amino acids. The V gene lost 2 bases and the J gene lost 5 bases, with 15 bases spanning the gap. This CDR3 is CASSLSGDVTETQYF. The CDR3 nucleotides are TGTGCCAGCAGCTTATCGGGCGACGTAACCGAGACCCAGTACTTC.

V and J are TRBV7-8 and TRBJ2-1, with D possibly being TRBD2 (6 bases). V lost 2 bases and J lost 4, with 15 bases in between. The CDR3 is 16 residues long. Germline V gene lookup returns CDR1 SGHVS and CDR2 FQNEAQ. CDR3 nucleotide sequence: TGTGCCAGCAGCTTACGGACTACGACACCGTACAATGAGCAGTTCTTC. It encodes CASSLRTTTPYNEQFF.

The chain joins TRBV7-8 to TRBJ2-7; no clear D gene. The V end was cut by 5 bases, the J end by 7 bases, with 15 bases between. In germline, CDR1 is SGHVS, CDR2 FQNEAQ. The CDR3 sequence is 13 residues long. Here the CDR3 reads CASSPAAAGEQYF. CDR3 in DNA: TGTGCCAGCAGCCCAGCCGCCGCCGGGGAGCAGTACTTC. Full variable domain (outside the CDR3, taken from reference TRBV7-8 and TRBJ2-7): GAGVSQSPRYKVAKRGQDVALRCDPISGHVSLFWYQQALGQGPEFLTYFQNEAQLDKSGLPSDRFFAERPEGSVSTLKIQRTQQEDSAVYLCASSPAAAGEQYFGPGTRLTVT.

In this sample, this clone turned up a few times. V and J are TRBV7-9 and TRBJ2-5; TRBD1 is a possible D gene (5 bases). The CDR3 consists of 14 residues. Germline CDR1 SEHNR, CDR2 FQNEAQ (reference sequence). Trimming shortened V by 4 bases and J by 2 bases, and 11 bases separated the two germline ends. CDR3 region: CASSSRQSQETQYF. CDR3 sequence (DNA): TGTGCCAGCAGCTCCCGACAGTCTCAAGAGACCCAGTACTTC.

This sequence joins TRBV5-1 and TRBJ2-5; 13 nucleotides agree with TRBD2. The germline V gene has CDR1 SGHRS and CDR2 YFSETQ. CDR3 length equals 16 residues. The J segment lost 2 bases and the V segment lost 0 bases, leaving 1 base of the junction unmatched. The CDR3 loop is CASSLEGLAGQETQYF. The CDR3 nucleotides are TGCGCCAGCAGCTTGGAGGGACTAGCGGGACAAGAGACCCAGTACTTC.

The chain uses TRBV4-3 and TRBJ2-7; 11 bases match TRBD2. The CDR3 spans 15 residues. V was clipped by 1 base and J by 4 bases; unmatched bases: 3. Germline V gene sequence: CDR1 LGHNA, CDR2 YSLEER. CDR3 nucleotide sequence: TGCGCCAGCAGCCAAGGGACTAGCGGGCCATACGAGCAGTACTTC. The encoded protein is CASSQGTSGPYEQYF.

The gene calls are TRBV27 and TRBJ1-4; D uncertain. The germline gives CDR1 MNHEY, CDR2 SMNVEV (reference sequence). The CDR3 totals 11 residues. The ends were cut back, 6 bases at V and 7 bases at J, with 6 bases in the middle. The CDR3 spells CASSFGEKLFF. The DNA of the CDR3 is TGTGCCAGCAGCTTCGGTGAAAAACTGTTTTTT.

This clone was seen once. In the same sample, other DNA sequences code for this CDR3. The chain recombines TRBV7-2 with TRBJ2-1; weak D call: TRBD2 (5 bases). The V gene's germline CDR1 is SGHTA and CDR2 FQGNSA. The V gene lost 5 bases and the J gene lost 2 bases, with 13 bases spanning the gap. CDR3 length equals 15 residues. As DNA, the CDR3 is TGTGCCAGCAGCCCCACGAGCGGTACCTACAATGAGCAGTTCTTC. Amino acids: CASSPTSGTYNEQFF.

V usage is TRBV30 and J usage is TRBJ1-4; possible D gene TRBD1, 5 bases. This CDR3 region has 12 residues. V lost 3 bases to trimming and J lost 6 bases, with 8 bases between them. The V gene's germline CDR1 is GTSNPN and CDR2 SVGIG (reference sequence). The CDR3 loop is CAWSRADEKLFF. CDR3 sequence (DNA): TGTGCCTGGAGCAGGGCAGATGAAAAACTGTTTTTT.

V gene TRBV29-1 combines with J gene TRBJ1-1, with no clear D. The CDR3 extends over 12 amino acids. Germline V gene sequence: CDR1 SQVTM, CDR2 ANQGSEA. Between the trimmed V and J ends, which lost 3 bases and 4 bases, there was a span of 9 bases. In DNA, the CDR3 is TGCAGCGTTGACGGGCAGCTCACTGAAGCTTTCTTT. Residues: CSVDGQLTEAFF. The full variable domain, its missing parts supplied by reference TRBV29-1 and TRBJ1-1, is SAVISQKPSRDICQRGTSLTIQCQVDSQVTMMFWYRQQPGQSLTLIATANQGSEATYESGFVIDKFPISRPNLTFSTLTVSNMSPEDSSIYLCSVDGQLTEAFFGQGTRLTVV.